The entry below describes one TCR beta chain. How the authors handled the data: Amplification with reference gene primers provided the estimates of nucleated cell counts. Assay: immunoSEQ multiplex PCR; the TCRdb copy retains only in-frame clones and omits some. For V, J and clone size, that table is used; D and trimming come from the DNA. The sample consists of more than 250,000 clones, around 90% of them appearing once. The sample is drawn from a study of blood T cell repertoires in COVID-19. Background on the study: Samples taken during acute and convalescent COVID-19 were collected in the United States, Italy and Spain. Sources were T cells, B-cell-depleted T cells, or PBMCs; the material itself was cDNA or gDNA.

The CDR3 totals 13 residues. Per the germline V gene, CDR1 is MRHNA and CDR2 is SNTAGT. The V gene lost 5 bases and the J gene lost 1 base, with 8 bases spanning the gap. The chain carries TRBV6-4 and TRBJ1-1; TRBD1 might be the D (5 bases). Sequenced sample: peripheral blood. This receptor was obtained from a human donor in a cohort sampled during active COVID-19. The CDR3 here is CASSRGSNTEAFF. The DNA of the CDR3 is TGTGCCAGCAGTAGGGGCTCGAACACTGAAGCTTTCTTT.